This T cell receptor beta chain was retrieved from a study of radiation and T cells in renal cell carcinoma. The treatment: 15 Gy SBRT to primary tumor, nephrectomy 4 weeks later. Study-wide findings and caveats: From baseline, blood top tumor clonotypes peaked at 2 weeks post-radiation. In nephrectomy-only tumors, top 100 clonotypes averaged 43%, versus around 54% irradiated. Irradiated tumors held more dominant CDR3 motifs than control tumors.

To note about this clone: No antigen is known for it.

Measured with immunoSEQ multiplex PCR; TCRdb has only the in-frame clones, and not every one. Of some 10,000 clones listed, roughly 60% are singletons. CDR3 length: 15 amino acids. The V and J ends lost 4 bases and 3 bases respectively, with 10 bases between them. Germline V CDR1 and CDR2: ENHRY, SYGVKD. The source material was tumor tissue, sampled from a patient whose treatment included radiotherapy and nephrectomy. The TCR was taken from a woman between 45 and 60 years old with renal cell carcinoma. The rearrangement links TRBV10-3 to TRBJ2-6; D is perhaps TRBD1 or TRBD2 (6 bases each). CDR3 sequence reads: CAISVGGGGANVLTF. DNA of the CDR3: TGTGCCATCAGTGTGGGGGGCGGTGGGGCCAACGTCCTGACTTTC.